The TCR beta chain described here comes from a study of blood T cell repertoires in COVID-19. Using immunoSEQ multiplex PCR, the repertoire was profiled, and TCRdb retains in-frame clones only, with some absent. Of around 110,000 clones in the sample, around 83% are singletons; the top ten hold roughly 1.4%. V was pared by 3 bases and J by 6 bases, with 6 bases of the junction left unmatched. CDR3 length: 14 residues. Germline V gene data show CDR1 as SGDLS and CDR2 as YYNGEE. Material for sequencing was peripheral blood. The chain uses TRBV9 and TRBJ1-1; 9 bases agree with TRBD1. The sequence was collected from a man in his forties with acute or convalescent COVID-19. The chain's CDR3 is CASSAGTGTSEAFF. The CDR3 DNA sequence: TGTGCCAGCAGCGCCGGGACAGGGACTTCTGAAGCTTTCTTT. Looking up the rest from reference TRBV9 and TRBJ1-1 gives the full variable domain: DSGVTQTPKHLITATGQRVTLRCSPRSGDLSVYWYQQSLDQGLQFLIQYYNGEERAKGNILERFSAQQFPDLHSELNLSSLELGDSALYFCASSAGTGTSEAFFGQGTRLTVV.